The rows below give T cell receptor beta chains drawn from one sample of a study of blood T cell repertoires in COVID-19. Sequenced by immunoSEQ multiplex PCR; TCRdb stores in-frame clones only, minus some. The repertoire holds 110,000 to 150,000 clones, with 70% to 85% as singletons. The specimen was peripheral blood. These TCRs come from a man aged 60 to 75 with active or convalescent COVID-19. CDR3s include the opening cysteine and the closing phenylalanine or tryptophan. Each record gives: J gene, CDR3 length, D gene, clone size, V gene, CDR3 DNA, CDR3 protein. D genes are given only for firm matches. The size of a clone is reported for some rows only, either as once, few or many, or as a class for expanded clones.

TRBJ1-1 14 - - TRBV14 TGTGCCAGCAGCCAAGACCCAATCGGGACTGAAGCTTTCTTT CASSQDPIGTEAFF
TRBJ1-5 12 - once TRBV18 TGTGCCAGCTCACCCGGCAATCAGCCCCAGCATTTT CASSPGNQPQHF
TRBJ1-1 16 - once TRBV4-1 TGCGCCAGCAGCCAAACCCCAAGACAGTCGACCACTGAAGCTTTCTTT CASSQTPRQSTTEAFF
TRBJ1-2 16 TRBD1 - TRBV3-1/TRBV3-2 TGTGCCAGCAGCCAAGATATGACAGGGGGGCCCTCTGGCTACACCTTC CASSQDMTGGPSGYTF
TRBJ1-2 13 TRBD1 once TRBV6-6 TGTGCCAGCAGACCGGGACAGCAATATGGCTACACCTTC CASRPGQQYGYTF
TRBJ1-1 14 TRBD1 - TRBV19 TGTGCCAGTAGTCCTCGACAGGGGAGCACTGAAGCTTTCTTT CASSPRQGSTEAFF
TRBJ1-5 14 TRBD1 - TRBV15 TGTGCCACCAGCAGCAGGGGGCTGGTTCAGCCCCAGCATTTT CATSSRGLVQPQHF
TRBJ2-7 15 - - TRBV7-2 TGTGCCAGCAGCTTAGGAGTAGGGGGTATGAACGAGCAGTACTTC CASSLGVGGMNEQYF
TRBJ2-1 16 TRBD2 - TRBV25-1 TGTGCCAGCAGTGGAGAACTAGCGGGGGGTTGGAATGAGCAGTTCTTC CASSGELAGGWNEQFF
TRBJ1-2 16 TRBD1 - TRBV14 TGTGCCAGCAGCCGAGGAGGTAGGGGGCCTGAAGTTGGCTACACCTTC CASSRGGRGPEVGYTF
TRBJ1-2 13 - few TRBV19 TGTGCCAGTAGTCCCAGGACTAACTATGGCTACACCTTC CASSPRTNYGYTF
TRBJ1-1 13 - - TRBV6-2/TRBV6-3 TGTGCCAGCAGTTACGACAGAATTACTGAAGCTTTCTTT CASSYDRITEAFF
TRBJ1-5 15 TRBD1 - TRBV6-5 TGTGCCAGCAGTTACTCTGTTCAGGGGGATCAGCCCCAGCATTTT CASSYSVQGDQPQHF
TRBJ2-1 14 TRBD1 - TRBV18 TGTGCCAGCTCACCAAGGGAGACAGGGGGCGAGCAGTTCTTC CASSPRETGGEQFF
TRBJ2-3 15 TRBD2 - TRBV19 TGTGCCAGTAGTATAGACGGGAGGCTTATAGATACGCAGTATTTT CASSIDGRLIDTQYF
TRBJ2-1 14 TRBD1 - TRBV5-4 TGTGCCAGCAGCGGAAAGACAGGGGGCCATGAGCAGTTCTTC CASSGKTGGHEQFF
TRBJ2-3 15 - - TRBV7-9 TGTGCCAGCAGCTCCCTGACAGGATCCACAGATACGCAGTATTTT CASSSLTGSTDTQYF
TRBJ2-1 13 - - TRBV11-3 TGTGCCAGCAGCTTAGGAGAGCGGCGTACGGAGTTCTTC CASSLGERRTEFF
TRBJ2-1 14 TRBD2 - TRBV19 TGTGCCAGTAAGGCGGGAGGGCCCTACAATGAGCAGTTCTTC CASKAGGPYNEQFF
TRBJ1-4 15 TRBD1 - TRBV9 TGTGCCAGCAGCATCTCGACAGGGATTAATGAAAAACTGTTTTTT CASSISTGINEKLFF
TRBJ2-3 15 TRBD2 - TRBV30 TGTGCCTGGAGTCGAGCGGGAGGGGGCACAGATACGCAGTATTTT CAWSRAGGGTDTQYF
TRBJ1-4 14 TRBD1 - TRBV3-1/TRBV3-2 TGTGCCAGCAGCCGAAGGACAGGGAGTGAAAAACTGTTTTTT CASSRRTGSEKLFF
TRBJ2-4 16 - - TRBV7-9 TGTGCCAGCAGCTTACGGCGCGATGGAGACAAAAACATTCAGTACTTC CASSLRRDGDKNIQYF
TRBJ2-1 17 TRBD2 - TRBV27 TGTGCCAGCAGTTTATCGTCTCTCCTAGCGGGAGGCAATGAGCAGTTCTTC CASSLSSLLAGGNEQFF
TRBJ2-5 16 TRBD2 - TRBV5-4 TGTGCCAGCAGAGGCGCCGGGACTAGCGGGAAGGAGACCCAGTACTTC CASRGAGTSGKETQYF
TRBJ2-1 20 TRBD2 - TRBV7-2 TGTGCCAGCAGCTTAGCCCCTCAGGCGGGAGGTTATTCGGCGGCCAATGAGCAGTTCTTC CASSLAPQAGGYSAANEQFF
TRBJ1-1 15 TRBD1 few TRBV10-2 TGCGCCACTAGGGACAGGGGGCCAGAAAACACTGAAGCTTTCTTT CATRDRGPENTEAFF
TRBJ2-3 16 - - TRBV4-3 TGCGCCAGCAGCCCAACCTCAGCAGGGGTCGTAGGTACGCAGTATTTT CASSPTSAGVVGTQYF
TRBJ2-1 14 TRBD2 - TRBV30 TGTGCCTGGAGTAGAATAGCGGGAGTAAATGAGCAGTTCTTC CAWSRIAGVNEQFF
TRBJ1-2 14 - - TRBV6-6 TGTGCCAGCAGTTACCCGCAGGGGAACTATGGCTACACCTTC CASSYPQGNYGYTF
TRBJ1-5 14 - - TRBV19 TGTGCCACCTCACCCCAATCGGGGAATCAGCCCCAGCATTTT CATSPQSGNQPQHF
TRBJ2-5 15 - - TRBV19 TGTGCCAGTAGTATACTAGTCGGGTTCCAAGAGACCCAGTACTTC CASSILVGFQETQYF
TRBJ1-5 13 - - TRBV10-3 TGTGCCACCAATGGGGCGTGGGATCAGCCCCAGCATTTT CATNGAWDQPQHF
TRBJ1-2 16 TRBD1 many TRBV6-1 TGTGCCAGCAGTGAAGCACGGGGACAGGCTCACTATGGCTACACCTTC CASSEARGQAHYGYTF
TRBJ1-5 16 - once TRBV15 TGTGCCACCAGCAGAGGGCCCCCGATTAGCAATCAGCCCCAGCATTTT CATSRGPPISNQPQHF